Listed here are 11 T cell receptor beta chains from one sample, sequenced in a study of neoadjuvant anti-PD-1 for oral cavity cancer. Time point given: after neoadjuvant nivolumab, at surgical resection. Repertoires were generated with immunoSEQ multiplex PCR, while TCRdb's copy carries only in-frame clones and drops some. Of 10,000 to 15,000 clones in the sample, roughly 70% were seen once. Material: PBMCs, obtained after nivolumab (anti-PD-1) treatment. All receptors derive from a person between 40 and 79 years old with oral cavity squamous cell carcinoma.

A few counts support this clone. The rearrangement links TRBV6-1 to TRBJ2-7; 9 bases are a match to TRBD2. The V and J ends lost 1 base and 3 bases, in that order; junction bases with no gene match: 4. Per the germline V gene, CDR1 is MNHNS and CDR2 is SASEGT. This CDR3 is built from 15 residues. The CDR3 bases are TGTGCCAGCAGTGAAGACGCTAGCGGGAACTACGAGCAGTACTTC. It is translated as CASSEDASGNYEQYF.

The CDR3 loop reads CASSRQGGDYGYTF. The CDR3 DNA reads TGTGCCAGTAGCCGACAGGGTGGGGACTATGGCTACACCTTC. The chain links TRBV19 to TRBJ1-2; 7 bases match TRBD1. CDR1 and CDR2 from the germline V gene are LNHDA and SQIVND (reference sequence). CDR3 length equals 14 residues. Losses at the gene ends were 6 bases for V and 3 bases for J; bases not matched to a gene: 7. Full variable domain (remainder filled in from reference TRBV19 and TRBJ1-2): DGGITQSPKYLFRKEGQNVTLSCEQNLNHDAMYWYRQDPGQGLRLIYYSQIVNDFQKGDIAEGYSVSREKKESFPLTVTSAQKNPTAFYLCASSRQGGDYGYTFGSGTRLTVV.

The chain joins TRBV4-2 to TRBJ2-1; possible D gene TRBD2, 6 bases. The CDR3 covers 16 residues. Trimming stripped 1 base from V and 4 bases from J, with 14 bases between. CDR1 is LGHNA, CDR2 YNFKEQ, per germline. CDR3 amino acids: CASSQGLGQTYNEQFF. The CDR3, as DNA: TGTGCCAGCAGCCAAGGACTAGGCCAAACTTACAATGAGCAGTTCTTC.

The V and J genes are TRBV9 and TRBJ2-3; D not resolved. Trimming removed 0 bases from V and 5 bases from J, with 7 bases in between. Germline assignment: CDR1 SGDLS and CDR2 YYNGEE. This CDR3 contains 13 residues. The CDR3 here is CASSVGPLDTQYF. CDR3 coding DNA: TGTGCCAGCAGCGTAGGTCCCCTAGATACGCAGTATTTT.

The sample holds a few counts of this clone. The CDR3 DNA sequence: TGTGCCAGCAGCTCCGGACAGGGGGCTGTCGGGGACACCGGGGAGCTGTTTTTT. It yields the protein CASSSGQGAVGDTGELFF. J is TRBJ2-2 and V is TRBV7-9; 11 positions agree with TRBD1. CDR1 and CDR2 (germline): SEHNR, FQNEAQ (reference sequence). This CDR3 has 18 amino acids. Unmatched junction bases numbered 10, after V lost 4 bases and J lost 3 bases.

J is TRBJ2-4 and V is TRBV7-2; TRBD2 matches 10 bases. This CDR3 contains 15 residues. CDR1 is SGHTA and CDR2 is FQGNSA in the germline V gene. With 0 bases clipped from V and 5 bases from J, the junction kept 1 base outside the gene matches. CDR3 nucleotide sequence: TGTGCCAGCAGCTTAGCGGGGACTAGCGAAAACATTCAGTACTTC. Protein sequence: CASSLAGTSENIQYF.

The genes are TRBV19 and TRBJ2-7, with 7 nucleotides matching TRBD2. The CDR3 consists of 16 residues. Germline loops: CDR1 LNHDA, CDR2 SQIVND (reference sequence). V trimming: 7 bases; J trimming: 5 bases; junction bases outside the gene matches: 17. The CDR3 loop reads CASTHRRQREGHEQYF. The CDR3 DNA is TGTGCCAGTACCCACCGTCGGCAGCGGGAAGGGCACGAGCAGTACTTC.

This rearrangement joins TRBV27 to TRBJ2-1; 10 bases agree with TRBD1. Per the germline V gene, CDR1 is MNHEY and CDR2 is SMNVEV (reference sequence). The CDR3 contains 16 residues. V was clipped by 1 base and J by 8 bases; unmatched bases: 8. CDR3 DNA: TGTGCCAGCAGTTTATTGGGACAGGGGTTGGGGGATGAGCAGTTCTTC. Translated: CASSLLGQGLGDEQFF.

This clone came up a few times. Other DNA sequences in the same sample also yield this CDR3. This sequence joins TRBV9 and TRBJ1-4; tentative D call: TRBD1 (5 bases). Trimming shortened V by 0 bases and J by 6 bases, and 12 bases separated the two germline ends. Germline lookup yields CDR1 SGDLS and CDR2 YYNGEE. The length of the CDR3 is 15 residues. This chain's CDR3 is CASSVGPGMDEKLFF. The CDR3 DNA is TGTGCCAGCAGCGTAGGGCCAGGGATGGATGAAAAACTGTTTTTT. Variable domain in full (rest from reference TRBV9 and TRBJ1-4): DSGVTQTPKHLITATGQRVTLRCSPRSGDLSVYWYQQSLDQGLQFLIQYYNGEERAKGNILERFSAQQFPDLHSELNLSSLELGDSALYFCASSVGPGMDEKLFFGSGTQLSVL.

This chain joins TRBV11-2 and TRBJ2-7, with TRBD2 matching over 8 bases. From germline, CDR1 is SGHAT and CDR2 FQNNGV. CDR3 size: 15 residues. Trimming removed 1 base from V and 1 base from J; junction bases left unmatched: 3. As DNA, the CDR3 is TGTGCCAGCAGCTTAGGGCTAGCGGGTTCCTACGAGCAGTACTTC. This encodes CASSLGLAGSYEQYF.

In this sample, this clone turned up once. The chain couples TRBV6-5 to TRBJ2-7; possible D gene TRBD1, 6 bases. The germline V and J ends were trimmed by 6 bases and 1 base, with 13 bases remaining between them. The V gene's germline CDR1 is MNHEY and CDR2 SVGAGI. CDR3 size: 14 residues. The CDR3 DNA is TGTGCCAGCAGAAAGACAGGCGATTCCTACGAGCAGTACTTC. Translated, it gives CASRKTGDSYEQYF.